This entry features one T cell receptor beta chain sequence. Its antigen is not identified. Germline CDR1 and CDR2: MDHEN and SYDVKM. V dropped 8 bases and J dropped 0; count of bases not matched to a gene: 9. The CDR3 consists of 17 residues. Brentuximab vedotin exposure varied, and every patient relapsed after autologous stem cell transplantation. These data originate in a study of PD-1 blockade in classical Hodgkin lymphoma. Study conclusions and caveats: CD4+ TCR diversity rose significantly by C4D1, and CD8+ TCR diversity did not. Why the repertoires differ is still unclear, perhaps disease activity or prior therapy. Relapsed/refractory patients reportedly had lower baseline diversity than newly diagnosed patients. Patients with a complete response exhibited baseline diversity comparable to newly diagnosed patients.

Libraries were prepared by immunoSEQ multiplex PCR; TCRdb keeps only in-frame clonotypes and omits some of them. The sample includes fewer than 55,000 clones, 88% seen only once; the top ten take approximately 9.1%. The starting material was peripheral blood mononuclear cells (PBMCs), obtained at baseline. The source of this sequence is a human donor with classical Hodgkin lymphoma. The J gene is TRBJ1-3, the V gene TRBV28; 11 bases agree with TRBD1. CDR3 in amino acids: CASRTGGLMYSGNTIYF. In DNA form, the CDR3 reads TGTGCCAGCCGGACAGGGGGCTTAATGTACTCTGGAAACACCATATATTTT.